The 7 T cell receptor beta chains presented below share a single source sample, sequenced in a study of TIL therapy for anti-PD-1-resistant metastatic lung cancer (dated by TCRdb to about 2021). Interpreted using the paper, the time point label stands for: pre-treatment sample, taken before nivolumab and TIL therapy. Baseline tumor samples were excised metastases, mostly pleural nodules or supraclavicular lymph nodes, from the same resection used to grow TIL. The immunoSEQ v3 hsTCRB kit was used to amplify TCR beta CDR3 regions from genomic DNA through bias-controlled multiplex PCR. TCRdb's version of the immuneACCESS table is confined to in-frame rearrangements and falls short of the full clone set. An unresolved V gene accounts for under half of the shortfall where checked; the remainder is of unknown origin. The sample yields approximately 97,000 clones; roughly 65% were counted once. Together, the top ten hold about a tenth of the sample.

The sequencing here drew on tumor tissue, taken at baseline. The source is a person between 30 and 80 years old with non-small cell lung cancer.

The chain links TRBV10-3 to TRBJ1-5, with TRBD1 as a possible D gene (5 bases). The CDR3 has 13 residues. The germline V and J ends were trimmed by 8 bases and 5 bases, with 13 bases remaining between them. Looked up from germline, CDR1 is ENHRY and CDR2 is SYGVKD. CDR3 sequence reads: CAIRQGGDQPQHF. CDR3 nucleotide sequence: TGTGCCATCCGGCAGGGAGGGGATCAGCCCCAGCATTTT.

The chain joins TRBV28 to TRBJ2-6; 9 nucleotides match TRBD2. This CDR3 spans 17 amino acids. V shed 6 bases, J shed 0 bases, and the junction held 6 bases outside the gene matches. CDR1 is MDHEN and CDR2 is SYDVKM in the germline V gene. The CDR3 DNA follows: TGTGCCAGCAGAGGGGCGGGAGGGCTCTCTGGGGCCAACGTCCTGACTTTC. This encodes CASRGAGGLSGANVLTF.

This chain links TRBV4-3 with TRBJ2-2; TRBD2 might be the D (6 bases). The CDR3 sequence is 16 residues long. The germline V and J ends were trimmed by 0 bases and 6 bases, with 14 bases remaining between them. Germline assignment: CDR1 LGHNA and CDR2 YSLEER. In DNA, the CDR3 is TGCGCCAGCAGCCAAGAAAGGAGGGCAGGGCCCGGGGAGCTGTTTTTT. Encoded protein: CASSQERRAGPGELFF.

This chain's CDR3 is CATSRDPPGQEYF. In DNA form, the CDR3 reads TGTGCCACCAGCAGAGATCCGCCGGGCCAGGAGTACTTC. The V and J genes are TRBV15 and TRBJ2-5, with D uncertain. The CDR3 is made up of 13 amino acids. V was clipped by 0 bases and J by 12 bases, with 14 bases between them. Per germline, CDR1 LNHNV and CDR2 YYDKDF (reference sequence).

There are a few counts of this clone. The V gene is TRBV28, the J gene TRBJ1-6, with 9 bases that match TRBD1. The ends lost 3 bases at V and 8 bases at J; junction bases unmatched: 5. Looked up from germline, CDR1 is MDHEN and CDR2 is SYDVKM. The CDR3 spans 15 residues. In nucleotides, the CDR3 is TGTGCCAGCAGTTTGAGGGGACAGGGCGATTCACCCCTCCACTTT. Translation: CASSLRGQGDSPLHF.

DNA for the CDR3: TGTGCCAGCAGCCCTCGAACTAGCGGGGGTCGAGAGCAGTACTTC. It codes for CASSPRTSGGREQYF. The chain has TRBV3-1 (or the pseudogene TRBV3-2) and TRBJ2-7; 11 bases line up with TRBD2. J lost 7 bases, V lost 4 bases, and 9 bases had no gene match. Germline loops: CDR1 LGHDT, CDR2 YNNKEL (reference sequence). The CDR3 covers 15 residues.

J is TRBJ2-1 and V is TRBV6-5, with 7 nucleotides matching TRBD2. From germline, CDR1 is MNHEY and CDR2 SVGAGI. V lost 5 bases, J lost 12 bases, and 10 bases stayed unmatched. The CDR3 spans 13 residues. The CDR3 sequence is CASSLKREGSQFF. The CDR3, as DNA: TGTGCCAGCAGTCTGAAAAGGGAGGGCTCGCAGTTCTTC.